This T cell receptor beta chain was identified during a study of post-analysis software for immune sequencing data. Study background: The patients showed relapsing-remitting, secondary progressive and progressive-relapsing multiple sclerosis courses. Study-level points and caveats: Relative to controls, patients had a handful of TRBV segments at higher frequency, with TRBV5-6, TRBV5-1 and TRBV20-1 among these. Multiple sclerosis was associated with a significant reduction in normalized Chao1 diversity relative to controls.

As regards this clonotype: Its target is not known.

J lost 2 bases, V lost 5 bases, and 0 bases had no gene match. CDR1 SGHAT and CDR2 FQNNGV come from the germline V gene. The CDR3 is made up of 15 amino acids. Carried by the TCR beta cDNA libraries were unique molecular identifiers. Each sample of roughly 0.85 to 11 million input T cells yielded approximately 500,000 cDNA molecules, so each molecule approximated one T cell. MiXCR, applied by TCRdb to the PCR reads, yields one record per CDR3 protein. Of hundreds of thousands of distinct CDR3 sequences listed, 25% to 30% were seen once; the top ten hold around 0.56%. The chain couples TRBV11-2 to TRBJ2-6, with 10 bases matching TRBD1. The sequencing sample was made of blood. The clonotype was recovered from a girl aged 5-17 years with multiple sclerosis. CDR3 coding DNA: TGTGCCAGCAGCGGACAGGGGGCTGGGGCCAACGTCCTGACTTTC. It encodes CASSGQGAGANVLTF.